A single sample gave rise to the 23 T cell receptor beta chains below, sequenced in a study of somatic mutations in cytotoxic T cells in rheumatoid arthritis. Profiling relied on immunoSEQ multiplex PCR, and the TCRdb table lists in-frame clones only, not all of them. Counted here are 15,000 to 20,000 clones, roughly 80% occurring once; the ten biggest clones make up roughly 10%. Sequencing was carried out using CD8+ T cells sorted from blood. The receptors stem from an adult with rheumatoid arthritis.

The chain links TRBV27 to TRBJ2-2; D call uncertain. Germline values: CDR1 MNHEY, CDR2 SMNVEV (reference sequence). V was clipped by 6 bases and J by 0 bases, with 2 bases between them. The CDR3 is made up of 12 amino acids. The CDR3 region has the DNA TGTGCCAGCAGCGCGAACACCGGGGAGCTGTTTTTT. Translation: CASSANTGELFF.

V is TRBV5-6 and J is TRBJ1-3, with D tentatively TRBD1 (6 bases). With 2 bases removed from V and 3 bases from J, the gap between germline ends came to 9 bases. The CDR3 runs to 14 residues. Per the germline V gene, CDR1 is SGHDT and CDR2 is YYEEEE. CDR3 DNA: TGTGCCAGCAGCTTCGGGGGGCTTGGAAACACCATATATTTT. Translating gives CASSFGGLGNTIYF. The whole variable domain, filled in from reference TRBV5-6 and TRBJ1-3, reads DAGVTQSPTHLIKTRGQQVTLRCSPKSGHDTVSWYQQALGQGPQFIFQYYEEEERQRGNFPDRFSGHQFPNYSSELNVNALLLGDSALYLCASSFGGLGNTIYFGEGSWLTVV.

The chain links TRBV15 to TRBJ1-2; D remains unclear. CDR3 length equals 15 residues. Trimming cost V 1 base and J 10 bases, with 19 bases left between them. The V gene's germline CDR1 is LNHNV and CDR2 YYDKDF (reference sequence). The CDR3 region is CATSRGAGLLENYTF. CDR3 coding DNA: TGTGCCACCAGCAGAGGGGCGGGATTGTTAGAAAACTACACCTTC. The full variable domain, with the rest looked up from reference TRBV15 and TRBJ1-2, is DAMVIQNPRYQVTQFGKPVTLSCSQTLNHNVMYWYQQKSSQAPKLLFHYYDKDFNNEADTPDNFQSRRPNTSFCFLDIRSPGLGDTAMYLCATSRGAGLLENYTFGSGTRLTVV.

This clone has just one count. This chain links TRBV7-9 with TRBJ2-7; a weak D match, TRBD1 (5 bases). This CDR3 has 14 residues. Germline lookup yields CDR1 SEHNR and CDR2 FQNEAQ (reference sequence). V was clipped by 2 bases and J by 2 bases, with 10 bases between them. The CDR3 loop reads CASSLRQRPYEQYF. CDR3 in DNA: TGTGCCAGCAGCTTAAGACAGCGACCCTACGAGCAGTACTTC.

The CDR3: CASSSDRVEYEQYF. The CDR3 bases are TGTGCCAGCAGCTCCGACAGGGTTGAGTACGAGCAGTACTTC. This chain links TRBV13 with TRBJ2-7; 7 nucleotides line up with TRBD1. CDR1 is PRHDT and CDR2 is FYEKMQ in the germline V gene (reference sequence). This CDR3 has 14 residues. V shed 4 bases and J 4 bases; nucleotides not matched to a gene: 7.

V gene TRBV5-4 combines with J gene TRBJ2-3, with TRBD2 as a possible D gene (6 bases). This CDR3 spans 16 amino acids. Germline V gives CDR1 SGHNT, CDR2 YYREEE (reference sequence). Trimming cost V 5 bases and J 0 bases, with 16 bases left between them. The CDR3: CASSSIGSGSTDTQYF. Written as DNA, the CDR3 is TGTGCCAGCAGTTCCATTGGGAGCGGGAGCACAGATACGCAGTATTTT.

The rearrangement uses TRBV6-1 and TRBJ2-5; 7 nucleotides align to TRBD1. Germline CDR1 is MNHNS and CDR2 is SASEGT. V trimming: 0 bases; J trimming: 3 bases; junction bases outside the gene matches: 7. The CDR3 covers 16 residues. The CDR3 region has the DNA TGTGCCAGCAGTGAAGCACTCCGGGACAGAGAAGAGACCCAGTACTTC. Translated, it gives CASSEALRDREETQYF.

The CDR3 loop reads CASNSGELFF. CDR3 coding DNA: TGTGCCAGCAATTCCGGGGAGCTGTTTTTT. This chain uses TRBV28 with TRBJ2-2; D unclear. The germline CDR1 and CDR2 sequences are MDHEN and SYDVKM. The CDR3 is made up of 10 amino acids. Trimming stripped 7 bases from V and 6 bases from J, with 3 bases between.

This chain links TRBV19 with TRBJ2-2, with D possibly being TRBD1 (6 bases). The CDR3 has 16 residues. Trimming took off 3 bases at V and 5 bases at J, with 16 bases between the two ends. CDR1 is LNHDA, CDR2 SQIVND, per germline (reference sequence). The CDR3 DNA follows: TGTGCCAGTAGTATCCCGGCGACAGGCGAGACCGGGGAGCTGTTTTTT. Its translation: CASSIPATGETGELFF.

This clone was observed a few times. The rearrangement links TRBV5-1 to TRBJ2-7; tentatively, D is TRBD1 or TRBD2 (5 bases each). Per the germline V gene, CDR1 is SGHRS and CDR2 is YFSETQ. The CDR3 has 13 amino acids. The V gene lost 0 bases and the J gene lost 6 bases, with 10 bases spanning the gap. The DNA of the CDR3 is TGCGCCAGCAGCTTGGGAGGGGCTCGCGAGCAGTACTTC. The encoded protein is CASSLGGAREQYF.

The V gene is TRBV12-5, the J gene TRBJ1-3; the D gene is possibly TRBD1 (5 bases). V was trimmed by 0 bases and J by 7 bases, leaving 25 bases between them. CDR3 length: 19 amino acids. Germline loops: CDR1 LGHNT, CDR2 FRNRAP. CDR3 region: CASGLVLTGDPPKENTIYF. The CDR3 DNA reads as TGTGCTAGTGGTTTGGTACTCACCGGGGACCCGCCGAAGGAGAACACCATATATTTT.

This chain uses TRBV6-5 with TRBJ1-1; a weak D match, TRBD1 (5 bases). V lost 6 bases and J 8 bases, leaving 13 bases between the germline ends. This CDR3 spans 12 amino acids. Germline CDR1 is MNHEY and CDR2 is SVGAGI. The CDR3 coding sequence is TGTGCCAGCAGGACCTTCGGGGGGGAAGCTTTCTTT. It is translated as CASRTFGGEAFF.

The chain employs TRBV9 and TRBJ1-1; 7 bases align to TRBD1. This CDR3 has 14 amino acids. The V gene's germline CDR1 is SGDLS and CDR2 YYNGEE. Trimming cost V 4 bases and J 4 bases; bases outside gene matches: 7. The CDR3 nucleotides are TGTGCCAGCAGCATCTCGCAGGGGGGCACTGAAGCTTTCTTT. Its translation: CASSISQGGTEAFF.

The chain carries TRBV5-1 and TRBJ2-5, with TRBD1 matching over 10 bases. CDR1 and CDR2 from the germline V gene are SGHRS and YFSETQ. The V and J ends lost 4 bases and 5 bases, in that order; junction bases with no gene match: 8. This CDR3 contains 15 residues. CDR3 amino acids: CASSEDRGRRETQYF. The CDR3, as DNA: TGCGCCAGCAGCGAAGACAGGGGGCGCCGGGAGACCCAGTACTTC.

The chain's CDR3 is CASSFGQAATNEKLFF. CDR3 nucleotide sequence: TGTGCCAGCAGCTTTGGACAGGCGGCAACTAATGAAAAACTGTTTTTT. The V gene is TRBV7-9, the J gene TRBJ1-4; TRBD1 agrees at 7 bases. The junction had 4 bases not matched to a gene; V was cut back by 3 bases and J by 0 bases. CDR3 length: 16 amino acids. Germline CDR1 reads SEHNR; CDR2 reads FQNEAQ (reference sequence).

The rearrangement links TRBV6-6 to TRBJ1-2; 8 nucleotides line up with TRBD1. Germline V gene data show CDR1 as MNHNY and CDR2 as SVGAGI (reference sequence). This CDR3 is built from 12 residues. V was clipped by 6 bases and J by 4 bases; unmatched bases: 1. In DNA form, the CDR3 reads TGTGCCAGCAGGACAGGGGTCTATGGCTACACCTTC. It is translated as CASRTGVYGYTF.

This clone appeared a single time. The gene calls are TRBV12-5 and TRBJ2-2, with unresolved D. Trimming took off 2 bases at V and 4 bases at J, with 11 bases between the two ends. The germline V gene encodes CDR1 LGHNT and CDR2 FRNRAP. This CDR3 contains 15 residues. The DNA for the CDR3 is TGTGCTAGTGGTTTGTGGTTTCAGACCACCGGGGAGCTGTTTTTT. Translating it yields CASGLWFQTTGELFF.

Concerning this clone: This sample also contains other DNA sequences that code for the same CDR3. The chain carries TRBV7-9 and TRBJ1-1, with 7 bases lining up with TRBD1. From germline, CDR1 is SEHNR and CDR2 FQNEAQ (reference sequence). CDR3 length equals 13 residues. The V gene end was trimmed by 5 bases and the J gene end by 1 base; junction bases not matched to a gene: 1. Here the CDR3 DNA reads TGTGCCAGCAGCCGGACAGGGAACACTGAAGCTTTCTTT. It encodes CASSRTGNTEAFF.

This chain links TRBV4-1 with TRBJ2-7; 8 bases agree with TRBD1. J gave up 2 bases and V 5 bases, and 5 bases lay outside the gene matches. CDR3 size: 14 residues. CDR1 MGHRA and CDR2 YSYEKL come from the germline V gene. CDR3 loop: CASSSRTGPYEQYF. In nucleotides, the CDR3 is TGCGCCAGCAGCTCTAGGACAGGGCCCTACGAGCAGTACTTC.

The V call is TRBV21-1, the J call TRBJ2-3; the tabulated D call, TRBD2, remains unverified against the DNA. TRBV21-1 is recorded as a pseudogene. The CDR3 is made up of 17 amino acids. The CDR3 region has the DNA TGTGCCAGCAGCTTCCCCCTAGCGGGGGCTAGCACAGATACGCAGTATTTT. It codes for CASSFPLAGASTDTQYF.

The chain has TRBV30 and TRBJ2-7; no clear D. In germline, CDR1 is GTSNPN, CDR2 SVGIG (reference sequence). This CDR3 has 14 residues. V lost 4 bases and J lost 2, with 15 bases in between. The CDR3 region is CAWNGRRSAYEQYF. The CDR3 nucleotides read TGTGCCTGGAACGGACGGCGATCAGCCTACGAGCAGTACTTC.

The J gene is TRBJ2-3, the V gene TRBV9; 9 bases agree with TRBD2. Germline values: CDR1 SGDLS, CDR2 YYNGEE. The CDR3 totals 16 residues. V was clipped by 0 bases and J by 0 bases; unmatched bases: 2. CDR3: CASSVGAGGSTDTQYF. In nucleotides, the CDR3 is TGTGCCAGCAGCGTAGGAGCGGGGGGTAGCACAGATACGCAGTATTTT.

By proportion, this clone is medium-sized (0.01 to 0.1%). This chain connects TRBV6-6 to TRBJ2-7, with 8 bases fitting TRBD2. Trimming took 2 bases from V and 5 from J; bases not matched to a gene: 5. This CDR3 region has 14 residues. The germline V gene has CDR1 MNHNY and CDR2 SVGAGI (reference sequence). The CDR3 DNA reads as TGTGCCAGCAGTTACGACGGGGGGGCCGACGAGCAGTACTTC. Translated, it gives CASSYDGGADEQYF.